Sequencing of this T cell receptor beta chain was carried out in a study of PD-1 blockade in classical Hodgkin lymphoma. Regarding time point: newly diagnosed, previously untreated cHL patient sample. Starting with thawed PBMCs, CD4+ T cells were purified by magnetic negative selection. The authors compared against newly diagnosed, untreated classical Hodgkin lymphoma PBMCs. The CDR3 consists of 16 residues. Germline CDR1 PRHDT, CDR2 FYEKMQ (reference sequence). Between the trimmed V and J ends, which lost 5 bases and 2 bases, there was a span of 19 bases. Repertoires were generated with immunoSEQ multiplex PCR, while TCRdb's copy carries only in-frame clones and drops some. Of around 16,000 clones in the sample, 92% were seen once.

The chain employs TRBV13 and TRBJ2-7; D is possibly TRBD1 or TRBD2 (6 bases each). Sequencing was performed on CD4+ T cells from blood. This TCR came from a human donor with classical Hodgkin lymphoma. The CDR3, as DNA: TGTGCCAGCAGCCCAGGCCCGAAGGGGGGTACCTACGAGCAGTACTTC. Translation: CASSPGPKGGTYEQYF.